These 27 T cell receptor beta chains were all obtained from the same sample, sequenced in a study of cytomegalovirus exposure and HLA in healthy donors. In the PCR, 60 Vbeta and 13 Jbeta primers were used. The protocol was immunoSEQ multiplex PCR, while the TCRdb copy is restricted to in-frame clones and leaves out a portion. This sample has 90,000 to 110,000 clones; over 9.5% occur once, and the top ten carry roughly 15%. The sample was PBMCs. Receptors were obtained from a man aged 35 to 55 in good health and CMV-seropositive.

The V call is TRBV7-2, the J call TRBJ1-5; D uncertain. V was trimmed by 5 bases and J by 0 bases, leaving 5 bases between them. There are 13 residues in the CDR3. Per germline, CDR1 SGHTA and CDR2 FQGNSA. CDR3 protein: CASSRDSNQPQHF. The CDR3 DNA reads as TGTGCCAGCAGCCGGGATAGCAATCAGCCCCAGCATTTT.

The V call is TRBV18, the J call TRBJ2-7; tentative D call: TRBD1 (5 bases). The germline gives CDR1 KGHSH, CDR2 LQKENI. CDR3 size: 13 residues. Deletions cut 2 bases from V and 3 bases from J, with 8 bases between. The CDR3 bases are TGTGCCAGCTCACCAGACAGCCTCTACGAGCAGTACTTC. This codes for CASSPDSLYEQYF.

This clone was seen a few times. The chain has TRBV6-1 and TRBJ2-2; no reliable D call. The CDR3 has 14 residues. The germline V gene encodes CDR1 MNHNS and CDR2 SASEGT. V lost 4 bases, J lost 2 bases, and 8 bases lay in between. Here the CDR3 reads CASSVLLNTGELFF. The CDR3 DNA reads TGTGCCAGCAGTGTACTACTTAACACCGGGGAGCTGTTTTTT.

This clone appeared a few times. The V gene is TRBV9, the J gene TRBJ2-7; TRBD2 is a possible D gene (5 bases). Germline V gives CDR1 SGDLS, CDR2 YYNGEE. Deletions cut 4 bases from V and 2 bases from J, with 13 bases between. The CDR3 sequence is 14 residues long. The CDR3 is CASSMTGVAYEQYF. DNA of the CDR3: TGTGCCAGCAGCATGACCGGGGTCGCCTACGAGCAGTACTTC.

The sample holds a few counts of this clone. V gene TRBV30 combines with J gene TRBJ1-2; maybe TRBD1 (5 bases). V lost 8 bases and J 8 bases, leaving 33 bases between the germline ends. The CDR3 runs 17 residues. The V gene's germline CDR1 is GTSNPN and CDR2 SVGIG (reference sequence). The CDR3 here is CAGQSNDFSLEFQGYTF. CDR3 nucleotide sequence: TGTGCCGGACAATCAAATGACTTCTCTTTGGAATTTCAGGGCTACACCTTC.

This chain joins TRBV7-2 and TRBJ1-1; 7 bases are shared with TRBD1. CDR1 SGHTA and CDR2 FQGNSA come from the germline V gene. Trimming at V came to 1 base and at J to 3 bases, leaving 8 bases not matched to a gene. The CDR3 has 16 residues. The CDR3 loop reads CASSLGTGRLDTEAFF. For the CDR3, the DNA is TGTGCCAGCAGCTTAGGGACAGGACGTCTGGACACTGAAGCTTTCTTT. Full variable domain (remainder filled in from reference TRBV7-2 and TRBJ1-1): GAGVSQSPSNKVTEKGKDVELRCDPISGHTALYWYRQSLGQGLEFLIYFQGNSAPDKSGLPSDRFSAERTGGSVSTLTIQRTQQEDSAVYLCASSLGTGRLDTEAFFGQGTRLTVV.

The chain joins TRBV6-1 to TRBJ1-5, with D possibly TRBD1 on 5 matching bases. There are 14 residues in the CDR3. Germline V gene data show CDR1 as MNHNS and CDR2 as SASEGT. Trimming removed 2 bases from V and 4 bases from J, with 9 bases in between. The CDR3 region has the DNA TGTGCCAGCAGTGAACAGGGAAGAAATCAGCCCCAGCATTTT. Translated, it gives CASSEQGRNQPQHF.

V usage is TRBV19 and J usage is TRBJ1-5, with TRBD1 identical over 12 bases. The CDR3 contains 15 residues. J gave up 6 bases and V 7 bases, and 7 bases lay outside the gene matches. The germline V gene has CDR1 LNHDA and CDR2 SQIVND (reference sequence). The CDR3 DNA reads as TGTGCCAGTACCCCGGGACAGGGGGCAGGTCAGCCCCAGCATTTT. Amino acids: CASTPGQGAGQPQHF.

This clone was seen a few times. DNA for the CDR3: TGTGCCAGCAGCGTTTACGGGAGATTCCCCGGGGAGCTGTTTTTT. Protein product: CASSVYGRFPGELFF. The rearrangement joins TRBV9 to TRBJ2-2, with a weak D call TRBD2 (6 bases). The ends were cut back, 2 bases at V and 6 bases at J, with 14 bases in the middle. This CDR3 has 15 residues. Germline-derived CDR1 and CDR2 are SGDLS and YYNGEE.

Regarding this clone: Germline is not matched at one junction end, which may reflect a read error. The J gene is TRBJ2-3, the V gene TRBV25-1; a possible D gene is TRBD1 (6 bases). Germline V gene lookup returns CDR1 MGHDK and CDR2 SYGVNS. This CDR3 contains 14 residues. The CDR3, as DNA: TGTGCCAGCTCTCGACAGGAAAGCACATATACGCAGTATTTT. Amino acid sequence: CASSRQESTYTQYF.

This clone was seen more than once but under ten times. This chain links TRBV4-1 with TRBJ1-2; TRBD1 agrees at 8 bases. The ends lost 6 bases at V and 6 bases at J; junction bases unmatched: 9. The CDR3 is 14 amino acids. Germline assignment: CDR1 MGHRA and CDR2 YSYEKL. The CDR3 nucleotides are TGCGCCAGCAGTCAGGGTATGACAGGGGATGGCTACACCTTC. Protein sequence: CASSQGMTGDGYTF.

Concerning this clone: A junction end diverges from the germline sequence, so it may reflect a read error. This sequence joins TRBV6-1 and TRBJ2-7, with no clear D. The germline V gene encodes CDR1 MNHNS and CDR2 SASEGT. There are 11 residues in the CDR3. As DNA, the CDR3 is TGTGCCAGCAGTGAAGGGTACGGGCAGTACTTC. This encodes CASSEGYGQYF.

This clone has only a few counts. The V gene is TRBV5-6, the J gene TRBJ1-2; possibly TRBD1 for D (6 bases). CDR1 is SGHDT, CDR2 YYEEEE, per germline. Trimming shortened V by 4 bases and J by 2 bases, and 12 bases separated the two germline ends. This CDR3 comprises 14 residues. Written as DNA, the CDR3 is TGTGCCAGCAGCCTGGATGGGGGCAACTATGGCTACACCTTC. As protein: CASSLDGGNYGYTF.

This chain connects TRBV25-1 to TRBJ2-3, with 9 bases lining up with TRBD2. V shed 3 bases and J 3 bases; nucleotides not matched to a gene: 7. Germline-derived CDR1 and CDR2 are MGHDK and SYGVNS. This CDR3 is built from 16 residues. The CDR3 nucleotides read TGTGCCAGCAGTGAGCTAGCGGGATTTAATACAGATACGCAGTATTTT. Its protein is CASSELAGFNTDTQYF.

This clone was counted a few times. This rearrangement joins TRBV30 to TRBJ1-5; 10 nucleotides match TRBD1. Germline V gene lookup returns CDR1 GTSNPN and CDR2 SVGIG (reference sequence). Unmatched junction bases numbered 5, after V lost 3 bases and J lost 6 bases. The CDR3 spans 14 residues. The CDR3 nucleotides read TGTGCCTGGAGAAACCGGGACAGGGGTCAGCCCCAGCATTTT. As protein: CAWRNRDRGQPQHF.

DNA of the CDR3: TGTGCCAGCGACTCCGGACTAGCGGGATATGGGGATACGCAGTATTTT. Amino acids: CASDSGLAGYGDTQYF. The V call is TRBV7-2, the J call TRBJ2-3; TRBD2 agrees at 12 bases. This CDR3 region has 16 residues. The V gene's germline CDR1 is SGHTA and CDR2 FQGNSA. The V segment lost 8 bases and the J segment 6 bases; nucleotides outside the gene matches: 12.

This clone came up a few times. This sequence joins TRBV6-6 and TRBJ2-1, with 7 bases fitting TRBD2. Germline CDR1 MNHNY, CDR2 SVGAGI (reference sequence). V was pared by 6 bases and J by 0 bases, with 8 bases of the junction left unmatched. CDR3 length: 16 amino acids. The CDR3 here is CASSTLASSSYNEQFF. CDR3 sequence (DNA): TGTGCCAGCAGCACACTAGCGTCTAGCTCCTACAATGAGCAGTTCTTC.

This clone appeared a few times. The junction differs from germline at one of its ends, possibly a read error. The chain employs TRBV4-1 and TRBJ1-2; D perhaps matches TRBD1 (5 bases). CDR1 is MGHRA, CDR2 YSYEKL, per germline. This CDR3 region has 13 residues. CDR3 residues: CASSQDRDYGHTF. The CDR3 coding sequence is TGCGCCAGCAGCCAAGACAGGGACTATGGCCACACCTTC.

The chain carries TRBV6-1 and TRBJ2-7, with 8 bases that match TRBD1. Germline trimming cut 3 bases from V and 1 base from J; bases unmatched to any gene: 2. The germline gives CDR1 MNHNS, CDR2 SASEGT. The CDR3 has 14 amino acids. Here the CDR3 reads CASSDRTGSYEQYF. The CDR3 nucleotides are TGTGCCAGCAGTGATCGGACAGGGTCCTACGAGCAGTACTTC.

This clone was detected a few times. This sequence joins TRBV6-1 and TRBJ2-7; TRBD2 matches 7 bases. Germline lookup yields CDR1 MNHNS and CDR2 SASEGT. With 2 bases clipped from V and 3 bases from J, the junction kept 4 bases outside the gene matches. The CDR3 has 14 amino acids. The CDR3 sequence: CASSERWGGYEQYF. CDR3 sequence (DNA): TGTGCCAGCAGTGAACGATGGGGGGGCTACGAGCAGTACTTC.

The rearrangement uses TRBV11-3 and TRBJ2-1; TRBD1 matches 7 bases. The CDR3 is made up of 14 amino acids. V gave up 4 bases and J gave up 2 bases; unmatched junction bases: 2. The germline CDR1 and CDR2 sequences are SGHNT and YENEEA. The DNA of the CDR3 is TGTGCCAGCAGCTCCCAGGGGGCCTACAATGAGCAGTTCTTC. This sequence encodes CASSSQGAYNEQFF.

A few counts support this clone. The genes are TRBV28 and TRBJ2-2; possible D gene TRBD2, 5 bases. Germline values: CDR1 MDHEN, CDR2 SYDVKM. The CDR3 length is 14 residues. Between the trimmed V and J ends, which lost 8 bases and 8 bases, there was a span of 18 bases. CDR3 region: CASEGTPNGGELFF. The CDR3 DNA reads TGTGCCAGCGAGGGCACTCCTAACGGGGGGGAGCTGTTTTTT.

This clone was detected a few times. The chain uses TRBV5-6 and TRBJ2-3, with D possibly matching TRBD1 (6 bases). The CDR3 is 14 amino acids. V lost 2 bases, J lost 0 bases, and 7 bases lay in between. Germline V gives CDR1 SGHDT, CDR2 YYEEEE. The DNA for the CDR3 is TGTGCCAGCAGCTTTGGACAGAGCACAGATACGCAGTATTTT. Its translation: CASSFGQSTDTQYF. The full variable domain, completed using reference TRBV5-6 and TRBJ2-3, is DAGVTQSPTHLIKTRGQQVTLRCSPKSGHDTVSWYQQALGQGPQFIFQYYEEEERQRGNFPDRFSGHQFPNYSSELNVNALLLGDSALYLCASSFGQSTDTQYFGPGTRLTVL.

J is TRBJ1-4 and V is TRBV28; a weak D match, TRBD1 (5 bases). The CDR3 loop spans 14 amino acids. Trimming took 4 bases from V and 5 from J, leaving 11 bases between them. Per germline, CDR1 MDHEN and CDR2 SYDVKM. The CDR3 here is CASSSGQGNEKLFF. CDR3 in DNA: TGTGCCAGCAGTTCAGGACAAGGGAATGAAAAACTGTTTTTT.

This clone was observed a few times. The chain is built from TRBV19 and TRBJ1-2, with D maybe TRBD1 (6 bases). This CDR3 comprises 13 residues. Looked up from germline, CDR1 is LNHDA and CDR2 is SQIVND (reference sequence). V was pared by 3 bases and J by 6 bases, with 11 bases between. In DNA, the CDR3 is TGTGCCAGTAGTATCCGCAGGGGCAATGGCTACACCTTC. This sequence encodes CASSIRRGNGYTF.

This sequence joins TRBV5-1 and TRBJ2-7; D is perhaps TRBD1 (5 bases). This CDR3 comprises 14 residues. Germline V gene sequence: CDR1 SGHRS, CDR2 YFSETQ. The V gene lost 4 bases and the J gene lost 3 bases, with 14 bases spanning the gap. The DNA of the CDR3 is TGCGCCAGCAGCCAGGGCGAGGTGGGCTACGAGCAGTACTTC. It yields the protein CASSQGEVGYEQYF.

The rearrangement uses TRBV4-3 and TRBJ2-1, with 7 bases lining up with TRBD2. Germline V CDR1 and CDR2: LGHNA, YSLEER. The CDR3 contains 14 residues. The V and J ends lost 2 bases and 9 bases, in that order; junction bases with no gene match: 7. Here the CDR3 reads CASSQSAGVGEQFF. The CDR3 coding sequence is TGCGCCAGCAGCCAATCCGCGGGAGTGGGTGAGCAGTTCTTC.